This entry is about one T cell receptor beta chain. The source of the sample is a study of shared clonotypes between healthy human individuals. Negatively enriched CD4+ T cells were divided by CD45RA into naive and memory. Original methodology: ImmunoSEQ supplied junction-only sequences lacking quality scores, so filtering was different. The table came from immunoSEQ multiplex PCR; TCRdb's copy has only in-frame clones and leaves some out. From that table come the V and J calls and clone size; the DNA was used to work out D and trimming. Seen here are 2 million to 2.5 million clones, under 95% observed once, and the top ten hold 0.37%. Per the germline V gene, CDR1 is SGHRS and CDR2 is YFSETQ. V lost 2 bases and J 5 bases, leaving 12 bases between the germline ends. This CDR3 is built from 14 residues.

Sequenced material: naive CD4+ T cells from PBMCs. Subset defined: CD45RA+ positively selected. V is TRBV5-1 and J is TRBJ2-3; D not certain. The clonotype was recovered from a man between 18 and 29 years old in good health. Some clones in this sample may be carry-over from other donors' samples. CDR3: CASSLPALGDTQYF. The CDR3 DNA reads TGCGCCAGCAGCTTACCCGCGTTAGGAGATACGCAGTATTTT.